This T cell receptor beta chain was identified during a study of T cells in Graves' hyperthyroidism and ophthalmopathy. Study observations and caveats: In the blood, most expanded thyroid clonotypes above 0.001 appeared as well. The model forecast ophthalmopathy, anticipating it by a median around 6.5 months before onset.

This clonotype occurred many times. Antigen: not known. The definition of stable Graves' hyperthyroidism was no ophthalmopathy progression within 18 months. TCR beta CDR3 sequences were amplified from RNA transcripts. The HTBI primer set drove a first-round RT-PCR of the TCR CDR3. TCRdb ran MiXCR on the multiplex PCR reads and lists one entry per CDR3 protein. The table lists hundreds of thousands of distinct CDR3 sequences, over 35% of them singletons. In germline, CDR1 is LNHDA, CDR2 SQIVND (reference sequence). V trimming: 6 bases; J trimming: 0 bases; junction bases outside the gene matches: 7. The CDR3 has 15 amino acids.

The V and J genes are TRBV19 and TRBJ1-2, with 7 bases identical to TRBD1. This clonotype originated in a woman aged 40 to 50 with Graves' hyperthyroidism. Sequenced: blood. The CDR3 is CASRLRDSSNYGYTF. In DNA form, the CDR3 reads TGTGCCAGTAGACTCAGGGACAGCTCTAACTATGGCTACACCTTC.